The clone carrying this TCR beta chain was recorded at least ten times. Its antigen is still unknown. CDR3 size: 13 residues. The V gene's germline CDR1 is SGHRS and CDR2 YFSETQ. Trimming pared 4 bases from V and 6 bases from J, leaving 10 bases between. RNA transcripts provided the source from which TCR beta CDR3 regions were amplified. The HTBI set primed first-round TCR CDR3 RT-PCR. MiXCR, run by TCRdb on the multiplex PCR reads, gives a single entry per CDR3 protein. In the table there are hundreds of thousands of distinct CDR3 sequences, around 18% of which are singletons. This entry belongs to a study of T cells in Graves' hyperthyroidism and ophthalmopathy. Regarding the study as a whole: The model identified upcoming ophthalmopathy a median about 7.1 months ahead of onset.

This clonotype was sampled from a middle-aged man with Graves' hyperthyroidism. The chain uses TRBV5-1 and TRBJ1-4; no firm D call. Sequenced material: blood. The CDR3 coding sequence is TGCGCCAGCAGCCAGGTGGAGGATGAAAAACTGTTTTTT. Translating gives CASSQVEDEKLFF.